This T cell receptor beta chain came from a study of blood T cell repertoires in COVID-19. Study-level background: Samples representing acute and convalescent COVID-19 were sourced from the United States, Italy and Spain. From T cells, B-cell-depleted T cells, or PBMCs came the material, which was cDNA or gDNA.

Under the authors' procedure: The authors estimated nucleated cell counts from reference gene primer amplification. Sequenced by immunoSEQ multiplex PCR; TCRdb stores in-frame clones only, minus some. The V and J calls and clone size are taken from that table; D and trimming were inferred from the DNA. The sample lists roughly 130,000 clones, roughly 80% occurring once. Input material: peripheral blood. This clonotype originated in a man in his sixties or seventies with acute or convalescent COVID-19.

The CDR3 sequence: CASSERQGAHEQYF. CDR3 nucleotide sequence: TGCGCCAGCAGCGAGAGACAGGGGGCCCACGAGCAGTACTTC. The chain joins TRBV5-1 to TRBJ2-7, with 10 bases fitting TRBD1. Germline trimming cut 4 bases from V and 5 bases from J; bases unmatched to any gene: 6. CDR1 is SGHRS, CDR2 YFSETQ, per germline. CDR3 length: 14 amino acids. Variable domain in full (rest from reference TRBV5-1 and TRBJ2-7): KAGVTQTPRYLIKTRGQQVTLSCSPISGHRSVSWYQQTPGQGLQFLFEYFSETQRNKGNFPGRFSGRQFSNSRSEMNVSTLELGDSALYLCASSERQGAHEQYFGPGTRLTVT.